This TCR beta chain is from a study of blood T cell repertoires in COVID-19. In germline, CDR1 is MNHEY, CDR2 SVGAGI. CDR3 length equals 15 residues. The V and J ends lost 2 bases and 2 bases respectively, with 10 bases between them. In the authors' methods: Estimates of nucleated cell counts were drawn from the amplification of reference gene primers. The protocol was immunoSEQ multiplex PCR, while the TCRdb copy is restricted to in-frame clones and leaves out a portion. For V, J and clone size, that table is used; D and trimming come from the DNA. The table shows 50,000 to 55,000 clones, with approximately 87% occurring only once.

The sequence was collected from a man aged 50 to 60 with acute or convalescent COVID-19. The sequencing sample was made of peripheral blood. The V gene is TRBV6-5, the J gene TRBJ1-3; D is ambiguous. Here the CDR3 reads CASSYVSGAGNTIYF. The DNA for the CDR3 is TGTGCCAGCAGTTACGTGTCAGGCGCTGGAAACACCATATATTTT.